This T cell receptor (beta chain) was observed in a study of CD8 T cells in ankylosing spondylitis. Libraries of TCR beta came from quantitative 5'-RACE with molecular barcodes. TCRdb reprocessed the 5' RACE reads via MiXCR and lists one record per CDR3 protein. The sample lists 350,000 to 450,000 distinct CDR3 sequences; approximately 20% were seen once. The V and J ends lost 4 bases and 0 bases respectively, with 6 bases between them. CDR1 is LGHDT and CDR2 is YNNKEL in the germline V gene (reference sequence). This CDR3 is 13 amino acids long. This rearrangement joins TRBV3-1 to TRBJ1-1; the D is unclear. The sequence came from a male donor with ankylosing spondylitis or in good health (not recorded which). Sequencing was done on a sample of blood, either unsorted or a sorted T cell fraction (not recorded which). The CDR3 reads CASSLRMNTEAFF. The DNA of the CDR3 is TGTGCCAGCAGCCTGAGGATGAACACTGAAGCTTTCTTT.